The 27 T cell receptor beta chains listed next were all sequenced from one sample in a study of identical twins. A single record per CDR3 protein comes from TCRdb applying MiXCR to the 5' RACE reads. The sample lists 200,000 to 300,000 distinct CDR3 sequences, 8% to 11% seen once, with approximately 9.1% in the top ten. Sequenced material: memory T cells sorted from blood. These receptors were taken from a man aged 45-65 years in good health.

The table lists this clonotype with many counts. The V call is TRBV27, the J call TRBJ2-2; weak D call: TRBD2 (5 bases). CDR3 length: 20 residues. Germline CDR1 is MNHEY and CDR2 is SMNVEV (reference sequence). V was shortened by 3 bases and J by 3 bases, with 26 bases between the two germline ends. The CDR3 DNA reads TGTGCCAGCAGTTTCCGTTTAGCGCCCGTGTTTATGTTCGACACCGGGGAGCTGTTTTTT. It translates to CASSFRLAPVFMFDTGELFF.

This chain uses TRBV5-1 with TRBJ1-4; TRBD1 is a possible D gene (5 bases). The ends were cut back, 3 bases at V and 4 bases at J, with 16 bases in the middle. The CDR3 length is 16 residues. CDR1 and CDR2 from the germline V gene are SGHRS and YFSETQ. CDR3 region: CASSSMPGRSNEKLFF. CDR3 nucleotides: TGCGCCAGCAGCTCCATGCCGGGACGGAGTAATGAAAAACTGTTTTTT.

The sample holds many counts of this clonotype. The DNA for the CDR3 is TGTGCCAGCCGCAAGCGGGCGGTATACAATGAGCAGTTCTTC. Translating gives CASRKRAVYNEQFF. This chain connects TRBV27 to TRBJ2-1; perhaps TRBD2 as D (6 bases). This CDR3 is 14 amino acids long. From germline, CDR1 is MNHEY and CDR2 SMNVEV (reference sequence). The ends were cut back, 8 bases at V and 4 bases at J, with 15 bases in the middle.

In this sample, this clonotype turned up many times. This sequence joins TRBV15 and TRBJ2-5; D is perhaps TRBD1 (6 bases). Germline assignment: CDR1 LNHNV and CDR2 YYDKDF (reference sequence). The germline V and J ends were trimmed by 1 base and 9 bases, with 9 bases remaining between them. This CDR3 region has 12 residues. The CDR3 spells CATSRGQEAQYF. In DNA form, the CDR3 reads TGTGCCACCAGCAGAGGACAGGAGGCCCAGTACTTC.

The sample holds a few counts of this clonotype. V and J are TRBV6-4 and TRBJ1-1; D perhaps matches TRBD1 (5 bases). Germline V gene lookup returns CDR1 MRHNA and CDR2 SNTAGT. This CDR3 contains 14 residues. V was pared by 7 bases and J by 0 bases, with 12 bases between. The CDR3, as DNA: TGTGCCAGCAAGAAACAGGTTTTGAACACTGAAGCTTTCTTT. This gives the protein CASKKQVLNTEAFF.

This clonotype was observed a handful of times. This rearrangement joins TRBV5-5 to TRBJ1-2; D is perhaps TRBD1 (5 bases). The CDR3 is made up of 17 amino acids. Trimming pared 2 bases from V and 4 bases from J, leaving 21 bases between. Per the germline V gene, CDR1 is SGHKS and CDR2 is YYEKEE (reference sequence). The CDR3 reads CASSFGEGGLRGYGYTF. CDR3 bases: TGTGCCAGCAGCTTCGGCGAGGGAGGCCTGAGGGGCTATGGCTACACCTTC.

The gene calls are TRBV7-2 and TRBJ1-2, with D maybe TRBD1 (6 bases). This CDR3 spans 16 amino acids. Germline lookup yields CDR1 SGHTA and CDR2 FQGNSA. V lost 5 bases, J lost 6 bases, and 22 bases lay in between. The CDR3 nucleotides read TGTGCCAGCAGCCCCAAATCGGGGGGGGGCGGACATGGCTACACCTTC. It yields the protein CASSPKSGGGGHGYTF.

This clonotype was counted ten times or more. This chain uses TRBV7-2 with TRBJ2-1; 9 nucleotides agree with TRBD2. This CDR3 spans 15 amino acids. The germline gives CDR1 SGHTA, CDR2 FQGNSA. Trimming cost V 0 bases and J 3 bases; bases outside gene matches: 0. The CDR3 coding sequence is TGTGCCAGCAGCTTAGCTAGCGGGGGCTACAATGAGCAGTTCTTC. Residues: CASSLASGGYNEQFF.

The CDR3 DNA sequence: TGCGCCAGCAGCTTTGATGGCGACTACAGGTCAGATACGCAGTATTTT. Amino acids: CASSFDGDYRSDTQYF. The chain has TRBV5-1 and TRBJ2-3; the D gene could be TRBD1 or TRBD2 (5 bases each). Germline V gene lookup returns CDR1 SGHRS and CDR2 YFSETQ. The CDR3 is 16 amino acids. Trimming took off 2 bases at V and 4 bases at J, with 17 bases between the two ends.

This clonotype was detected only a few times. This rearrangement joins TRBV7-2 to TRBJ2-1; D possibly uses TRBD1 or TRBD2 (6 bases each). The CDR3 sequence is 16 residues long. V lost 6 bases and J 0 bases, leaving 15 bases between the germline ends. The germline V gene has CDR1 SGHTA and CDR2 FQGNSA. The CDR3 DNA follows: TGTGCCAGCAGTAAGAGGGGGGCCAGCTCCTACAATGAGCAGTTCTTC. Its translation is CASSKRGASSYNEQFF.

The chain joins TRBV28 to TRBJ2-5, with no clear D. The ends were cut back, 2 bases at V and 6 bases at J, with 10 bases in the middle. Germline V lookup: CDR1 MDHEN, CDR2 SYDVKM. The CDR3 length is 13 residues. CDR3: CASSLGQLQTQYF. The CDR3 DNA is TGTGCCAGCAGTTTAGGGCAGCTTCAGACCCAGTACTTC.

The CDR3 loop reads CAISRPQGSGNTIYF. DNA of the CDR3: TGTGCCATCAGTCGTCCGCAGGGGAGTGGAAACACCATATATTTT. This rearrangement joins TRBV10-3 to TRBJ1-3; D perhaps matches TRBD1 (6 bases). V was shortened by 5 bases and J by 3 bases, with 14 bases between the two germline ends. CDR1 is ENHRY and CDR2 is SYGVKD in the germline V gene. The CDR3 extends over 15 amino acids.

The V call is TRBV7-3, the J call TRBJ2-1; D is unresolved. Germline CDR1 reads SGHTA; CDR2 reads FQGTGA. V was trimmed by 0 bases and J by 7 bases, leaving 13 bases between them. This CDR3 has 15 amino acids. CDR3: CASSLTLATRNEQFF. The CDR3 region has the DNA TGTGCCAGCAGCTTAACTTTAGCCACGAGGAATGAGCAGTTCTTC.

This clonotype was recorded a few times. The chain recombines TRBV15 with TRBJ2-2; D is unclear. This CDR3 is built from 12 residues. Germline V gives CDR1 LNHNV, CDR2 YYDKDF (reference sequence). The V gene lost 1 base and the J gene lost 6 bases, with 3 bases spanning the gap. The CDR3 DNA is TGTGCCACCAGCAGAGGAGCCGGGGAGCTGTTTTTT. This gives the protein CATSRGAGELFF.

The chain links TRBV28 to TRBJ1-3, with 8 bases identical to TRBD1. This CDR3 contains 14 residues. The J segment lost 5 bases and the V segment lost 7 bases, leaving 7 bases of the junction unmatched. Looked up from germline, CDR1 is MDHEN and CDR2 is SYDVKM. The chain's CDR3 is CASNDGQGRNTIYF. The CDR3 bases are TGTGCCAGCAATGACGGACAGGGCAGAAACACCATATATTTT.

The rearrangement links TRBV12-3 or TRBV12-4 to TRBJ2-2, with 8 bases fitting TRBD1. CDR3 size: 16 residues. J gave up 4 bases and V 8 bases, and 12 bases lay outside the gene matches. CDR3 sequence (DNA): TGTGCCAGCGGAAACTCCAGGGGGCGCTTCACCGGGGAGCTGTTTTTT. It specifies CASGNSRGRFTGELFF.

This clonotype has only a few counts. The chain uses TRBV13 and TRBJ2-7; D may be TRBD1 or TRBD2 (5 bases each). The CDR3 is 16 amino acids. V gave up 5 bases and J gave up 7 bases, with 24 bases separating them. Looked up from germline, CDR1 is PRHDT and CDR2 is FYEKMQ (reference sequence). CDR3 in DNA: TGTGCCAGCAGCCCCCGGACCGGACGGGGCGGCGGGGAGCAGTACTTC. Protein sequence: CASSPRTGRGGGEQYF. Together with reference TRBV13 and TRBJ2-7, the CDR3 gives the full variable domain: AAGVIQSPRHLIKEKRETATLKCYPIPRHDTVYWYQQGPGQDPQFLISFYEKMQSDKGSIPDRFSAQQFSDYHSELNMSSLELGDSALYFCASSPRTGRGGGEQYFGPGTRLTVT.

Many counts were recorded for this clonotype. The chain recombines TRBV12-3 or TRBV12-4 with TRBJ2-7; 9 nucleotides line up with TRBD2. CDR3 length: 15 amino acids. Unmatched junction bases numbered 5, after V lost 2 bases and J lost 3 bases. Here the CDR3 DNA reads TGTGCCAGCAGTTTATGGAGCGGGGGGAACTACGAGCAGTACTTC. Encoded protein: CASSLWSGGNYEQYF.

In its sample, this clonotype was seen many times. This chain joins TRBV7-2 and TRBJ2-1; TRBD2 matches at 9 bases. This CDR3 has 16 amino acids. Germline V lookup: CDR1 SGHTA, CDR2 FQGNSA. V lost 1 base, J lost 9 bases, and 10 bases stayed unmatched. CDR3 residues: CASSLEGGGVLGEQFF. Written as DNA, the CDR3 is TGTGCCAGCAGCTTAGAGGGCGGGGGGGTTCTGGGTGAGCAGTTCTTC.

This clonotype was observed at least ten times. The chain joins TRBV6-5 to TRBJ2-5; maybe TRBD2 (6 bases). The ends were cut back, 2 bases at V and 2 bases at J, with 9 bases in the middle. This CDR3 has 14 amino acids. Per germline, CDR1 MNHEY and CDR2 SVGAGI. CDR3 coding DNA: TGTGCCAGCAGTTACGGGGGGAAACAAGAGACCCAGTACTTC. Protein product: CASSYGGKQETQYF.

The CDR3 DNA reads as TGTGCCAGTAGCCGGGGGGCGAATACGCAGTATTTT. Translation: CASSRGANTQYF. The V and J genes are TRBV19 and TRBJ2-3; TRBD2 might be the D (7 bases). CDR3 length equals 12 residues. CDR1 is LNHDA and CDR2 is SQIVND in the germline V gene (reference sequence). Trimming took off 6 bases at V and 7 bases at J, with 11 bases between the two ends.

This clonotype was observed a handful of times. The chain uses TRBV20-1 and TRBJ2-7, with D possibly being TRBD2 (6 bases). There are 12 residues in the CDR3. Trimming shortened V by 1 base and J by 2 bases, and 6 bases separated the two germline ends. Germline loops: CDR1 DFQATT, CDR2 SNEGSKA (reference sequence). In nucleotides, the CDR3 is TGCAGTGCTAGAGCGGGAGCCTACGAGCAGTACTTC. It is translated as CSARAGAYEQYF.

This clonotype was seen many times. V usage is TRBV5-6 and J usage is TRBJ2-3; D possibly uses TRBD1 or TRBD2 (5 bases each). This CDR3 contains 16 residues. The germline V and J ends were trimmed by 4 bases and 2 bases, with 17 bases remaining between them. Looked up from germline, CDR1 is SGHDT and CDR2 is YYEEEE. CDR3 bases: TGTGCCAGCAGCACCATTGACGGGACGCACACAGATACGCAGTATTTT. It yields the protein CASSTIDGTHTDTQYF.

The gene calls are TRBV4-3 and TRBJ1-2; D may be TRBD1 (6 bases). This CDR3 contains 14 residues. Trimming left V 3 bases short and J 4 bases short, with 12 bases between. Germline loops: CDR1 LGHNA, CDR2 YSLEER. The CDR3 DNA follows: TGCGCCAGCAGCCAGGACACAGGGACCTATGGCTACACCTTC. This codes for CASSQDTGTYGYTF.

The genes are TRBV11-2 and TRBJ2-5; 11 bases map to TRBD1. CDR1 is SGHAT, CDR2 FQNNGV, per germline. The CDR3 has 15 residues. V trimming: 5 bases; J trimming: 5 bases; junction bases outside the gene matches: 7. For the CDR3, the DNA is TGTGCCAGCAGCCAGGGACAGGGGGTTTTTGAGACCCAGTACTTC. Protein: CASSQGQGVFETQYF.

The count of this clonotype is one. The chain recombines TRBV18 with TRBJ2-7; no reliable D call. CDR3 length: 14 residues. The germline V gene encodes CDR1 KGHSH and CDR2 LQKENI. V lost 2 bases and J lost 0, with 8 bases in between. CDR3 region: CASSPSGVSYEQYF. The CDR3 DNA sequence: TGTGCCAGCTCACCAAGTGGGGTCTCCTACGAGCAGTACTTC.

The chain links TRBV7-2 to TRBJ2-3; no reliable D call. Trimming stripped 2 bases from V and 6 bases from J, with 15 bases between. CDR1 and CDR2 (germline): SGHTA, FQGNSA. The CDR3 sequence is 15 residues long. The CDR3 sequence: CASSLMAHTGDTQYF. The DNA for the CDR3 is TGTGCCAGCAGCTTAATGGCTCACACTGGCGATACGCAGTATTTT.